The 10 T cell receptor beta chains below were found in one sample sequenced in a study of Ad26.COV2.S vaccination and SARS-CoV-2 variants. Libraries were prepared by immunoSEQ multiplex PCR; TCRdb keeps only in-frame clonotypes and omits some of them. Of roughly 500,000 clones in the sample, roughly 85% were seen once. Sample treatment: roughly 18 received Ad26.COV2.S at low or high dose, single or two shots; roughly five received placebo; per-sample allocation not given. Material that was analyzed had been drawn on day 63 after the first vaccine or placebo injection. The source was peripheral blood, collected in a trial of Ad26.COV2.S vaccine versus placebo. The receptors were gathered from a person between 18 and 60 years old who received the Ad26.COV2.S COVID-19 vaccine or a placebo.

This sequence joins TRBV5-1 and TRBJ1-3; a weak D match, TRBD1 (6 bases). The CDR3 contains 15 residues. V lost 0 bases and J lost 0, with 7 bases in between. Germline values: CDR1 SGHRS, CDR2 YFSETQ. The CDR3 region has the DNA TGCGCCAGCAGCTTGGGGACAGCCTCTGGAAACACCATATATTTT. This gives the protein CASSLGTASGNTIYF.

The rearrangement uses TRBV24-1 and TRBJ2-1; D not certain. Trimming shortened V by 6 bases and J by 0 bases, and 11 bases separated the two germline ends. CDR3 length: 15 amino acids. Germline-derived CDR1 and CDR2 are KGHDR and SFDVKD. The CDR3 region has the DNA TGTGCCACCAGTTCCCCGGTCCTCTCCTACAATGAGCAGTTCTTC. It yields the protein CATSSPVLSYNEQFF.

This rearrangement joins TRBV19 to TRBJ2-7; 7 nucleotides match TRBD2. The germline V gene has CDR1 LNHDA and CDR2 SQIVND (reference sequence). The CDR3 spans 15 residues. The V and J ends lost 8 bases and 6 bases, in that order; junction bases with no gene match: 16. CDR3 DNA sequence: TGTGCCAGTCCTTTCCTTGCGGGAGCATTAGGCGAGCAGTACTTC. This codes for CASPFLAGALGEQYF.

The chain is built from TRBV11-3 and TRBJ2-1; D is uncertain. From germline, CDR1 is SGHNT and CDR2 YENEEA. V shed 3 bases and J shed 9 bases, with 12 bases lying between them. CDR3 length equals 13 residues. The CDR3: CASSLYLWGEQFF. The CDR3 DNA reads as TGTGCCAGCAGCTTGTACCTCTGGGGTGAGCAGTTCTTC.

The gene calls are TRBV10-3 and TRBJ2-2, with 10 bases that match TRBD1. The CDR3 loop spans 15 amino acids. V lost 10 bases and J lost 4; bases outside the gene matches: 9. Germline values: CDR1 ENHRY, CDR2 SYGVKD. Written as DNA, the CDR3 is TGTGCCACCGAAGACAGGGGGCCGATCACCGGGGAGCTGTTTTTT. Translating it yields CATEDRGPITGELFF.

This sequence joins TRBV6-6 and TRBJ1-5; 7 positions agree with TRBD1. The germline V gene has CDR1 MNHNY and CDR2 SVGAGI (reference sequence). V lost 5 bases and J lost 3; bases outside the gene matches: 13. CDR3 length equals 17 residues. The CDR3 loop is CASSPGPRQGFNQPQHF. The CDR3 DNA reads TGTGCCAGCAGTCCCGGGCCCAGACAGGGTTTCAATCAGCCCCAGCATTTT.

This clone turned up a few times. This chain links TRBV7-2 with TRBJ2-3; D unresolved. The CDR3 loop spans 12 amino acids. Per the germline V gene, CDR1 is SGHTA and CDR2 is FQGNSA. With 1 base removed from V and 12 bases from J, the gap between germline ends came to 11 bases. The CDR3 DNA reads TGTGCCAGCAGCTTAGAGCCCTATAGCCAGTATTTT. This translates into CASSLEPYSQYF.

CDR3 protein: CSVVGQGGGYTF. In nucleotides, the CDR3 is TGCAGCGTAGTGGGACAGGGAGGGGGCTACACCTTC. The chain employs TRBV29-1 and TRBJ1-2, with TRBD1 identical over 9 bases. CDR1 is SQVTM, CDR2 ANQGSEA, per germline. V gave up 6 bases and J gave up 8 bases; unmatched junction bases: 7. The CDR3 has 12 residues.

The rearrangement uses TRBV4-2 and TRBJ2-3; 14 bases match TRBD2. CDR1 is LGHNA and CDR2 is YNFKEQ in the germline V gene. The V and J ends lost 0 bases and 9 bases, in that order; junction bases with no gene match: 5. CDR3 length: 16 amino acids. The CDR3 sequence: CASSQDPGTSGSTQYF. The CDR3 bases are TGTGCCAGCAGCCAAGATCCTGGGACTAGCGGGAGCACGCAGTATTTT.

The V call is TRBV18, the J call TRBJ1-2; 10 nucleotides agree with TRBD1. Germline CDR1 is KGHSH and CDR2 is LQKENI. V trimming: 6 bases; J trimming: 5 bases; junction bases outside the gene matches: 6. This CDR3 is 14 amino acids long. The CDR3 loop reads CASSPGTGVYGYTF. Written as DNA, the CDR3 is TGTGCCAGCTCCCCCGGGACAGGGGTTTATGGCTACACCTTC.